In this sample, the clone carrying this T cell receptor (beta chain) turned up many times. Over 8 ml fresh peripheral blood yielded the PBMCs. The data were obtained in a study of T cells in Graves' hyperthyroidism and ophthalmopathy. TCR beta CDR3 regions were amplified from RNA transcripts. The TCR CDR3 was amplified in a first-round RT-PCR using the HTBI primer set. TCRdb reprocessed the multiplex PCR reads via MiXCR and lists one record per CDR3 protein. The sample has around 300,000 distinct CDR3 sequences, around 13% seen once. Per germline, CDR1 SGHAT and CDR2 FQNNGV. V lost 5 bases, J lost 3 bases, and 5 bases stayed unmatched. This CDR3 is built from 15 residues.

The receptor was isolated from a young woman with Graves' hyperthyroidism. Sequencing input: blood. The gene calls are TRBV11-2 and TRBJ1-5; 9 nucleotides line up with TRBD1. CDR3 in DNA: TGTGCCAGCAGCGGGTACAGGGGGCTCAATCAGCCCCAGCATTTT. It is translated as CASSGYRGLNQPQHF.